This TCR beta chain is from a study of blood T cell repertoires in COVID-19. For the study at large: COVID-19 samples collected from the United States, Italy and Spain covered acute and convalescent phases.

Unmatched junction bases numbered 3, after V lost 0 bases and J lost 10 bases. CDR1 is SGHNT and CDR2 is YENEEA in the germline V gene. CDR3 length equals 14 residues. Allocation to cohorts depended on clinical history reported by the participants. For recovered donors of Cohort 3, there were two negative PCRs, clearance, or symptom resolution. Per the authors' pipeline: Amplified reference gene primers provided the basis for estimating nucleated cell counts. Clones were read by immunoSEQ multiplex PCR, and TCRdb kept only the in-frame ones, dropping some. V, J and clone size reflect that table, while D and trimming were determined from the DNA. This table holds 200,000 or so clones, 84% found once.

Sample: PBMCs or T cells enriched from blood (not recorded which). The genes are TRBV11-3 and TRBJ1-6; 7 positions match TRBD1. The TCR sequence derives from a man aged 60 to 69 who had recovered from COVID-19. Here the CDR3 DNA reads TGTGCCAGCAGCTTAGAGACAGGGTACTCACCCCTCCACTTT. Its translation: CASSLETGYSPLHF. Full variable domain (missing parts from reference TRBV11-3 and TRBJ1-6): EAGVVQSPRYKIIEKKQPVAFWCNPISGHNTLYWYLQNLGQGPELLIRYENEEAVDDSQLPKDRFSAERLKGVDSTLKIQPAELGDSAVYLCASSLETGYSPLHFGNGTRLTVT.